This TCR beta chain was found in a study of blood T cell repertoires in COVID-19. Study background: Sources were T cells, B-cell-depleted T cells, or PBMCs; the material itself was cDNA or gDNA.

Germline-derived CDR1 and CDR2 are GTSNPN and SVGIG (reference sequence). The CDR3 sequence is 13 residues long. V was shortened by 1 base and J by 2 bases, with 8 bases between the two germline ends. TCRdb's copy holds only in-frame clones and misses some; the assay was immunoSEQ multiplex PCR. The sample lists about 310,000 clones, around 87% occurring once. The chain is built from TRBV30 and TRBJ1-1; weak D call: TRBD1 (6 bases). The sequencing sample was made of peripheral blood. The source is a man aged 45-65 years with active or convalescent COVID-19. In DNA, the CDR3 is TGTGCCTGGAGTGGGACAGCTAACACTGAAGCTTTCTTT. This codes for CAWSGTANTEAFF.